The 5 T cell receptor beta chains reported below all come from one sample, sequenced in a study of CD8+ T cells in alopecia areata. RNA was extracted and reverse transcribed into cDNA as the sequencing template. Here immunoSEQ multiplex PCR was the method, and the copy in TCRdb shows in-frame clones only, minus some. The repertoire has roughly 150,000 clones, roughly 50% of them found once; the top ten carry 5% to 7%. The sample was CD4+ T cells sorted from blood, taken at week 0. The receptor set was obtained from a human donor with alopecia areata.

The chain combines TRBV29-1 with TRBJ1-2; D is possibly TRBD1 (6 bases). CDR3 size: 13 residues. Trimming took 5 bases from V and 4 from J, leaving 14 bases between them. CDR1 is SQVTM, CDR2 ANQGSEA, per germline. This chain's CDR3 is CSVTTGLLYGYTF. The CDR3 DNA reads as TGCAGCGTTACCACAGGGCTGCTCTATGGCTACACCTTC.

CDR3 amino acids: CASSPRLAGSADTQYF. The CDR3 DNA reads TGTGCCAGCAGTCCCAGACTAGCGGGTTCGGCAGATACGCAGTATTTT. V and J are TRBV7-8 and TRBJ2-3; 10 nucleotides align to TRBD2. V lost 6 bases to trimming and J lost 4 bases; unmatched junction nucleotides: 10. The CDR3 runs 16 residues. From germline, CDR1 is SGHVS and CDR2 FQNEAQ. Complete variable domain (other parts from reference TRBV7-8 and TRBJ2-3): GAGVSQSPRYKVAKRGQDVALRCDPISGHVSLFWYQQALGQGPEFLTYFQNEAQLDKSGLPSDRFFAERPEGSVSTLKIQRTQQEDSAVYLCASSPRLAGSADTQYFGPGTRLTVL.

This clone was recorded a few times. V is TRBV7-2 and J is TRBJ2-7; D uncertain. This CDR3 is 14 amino acids long. V lost 5 bases and J 0 bases, leaving 11 bases between the germline ends. The germline V gene has CDR1 SGHTA and CDR2 FQGNSA. The DNA of the CDR3 is TGTGCCAGCAGCCCGGGTCTCAACTCCTACGAGCAGTACTTC. Amino acids: CASSPGLNSYEQYF.

The chain recombines TRBV9 with TRBJ2-7; 7 bases are shared with TRBD2. Trimming cost V 4 bases and J 0 bases; bases outside gene matches: 7. CDR1 SGDLS and CDR2 YYNGEE come from the germline V gene. This CDR3 has 15 residues. CDR3 DNA: TGTGCCAGCAGCCCCACCCGGGACTACTCCTACGAGCAGTACTTC. Translated: CASSPTRDYSYEQYF. The whole variable domain, remainder taken from reference TRBV9 and TRBJ2-7, is DSGVTQTPKHLITATGQRVTLRCSPRSGDLSVYWYQQSLDQGLQFLIQYYNGEERAKGNILERFSAQQFPDLHSELNLSSLELGDSALYFCASSPTRDYSYEQYFGPGTRLTVT.

V is TRBV6-5 and J is TRBJ2-7, with a possible D match to TRBD2 (6 bases). The germline V gene encodes CDR1 MNHEY and CDR2 SVGAGI. There are 15 residues in the CDR3. Trimming left V 6 bases short and J 2 bases short, with 17 bases between. In DNA form, the CDR3 reads TGTGCCAGCAGGCCCGGCGGAGGGGCAACCTACGAGCAGTACTTC. Translating it yields CASRPGGGATYEQYF.